This entry lists 3 T cell receptor beta chains sequenced from one sample in a study of blood T cell repertoires in COVID-19. The table came from immunoSEQ multiplex PCR; TCRdb's copy has only in-frame clones and leaves some out. In the table there are fewer than 300,000 clones, around four fifths of which are singletons. The sequenced sample consisted of peripheral blood. Receptors were obtained from an elderly man with acute or convalescent COVID-19.

This clone was picked up a small number of times. The V gene is TRBV5-1, the J gene TRBJ1-6; 7 bases fit TRBD1. The CDR3 has 16 amino acids. Germline trimming cut 4 bases from V and 3 bases from J; bases unmatched to any gene: 7. Looked up from germline, CDR1 is SGHRS and CDR2 is YFSETQ. The CDR3, as DNA: TGCGCCAGCAGCCAAAACCAGGGGGACTATAATTCACCCCTCCACTTT. Translating gives CASSQNQGDYNSPLHF.

The chain has TRBV19 and TRBJ1-1; D remains ambiguous. The germline gives CDR1 LNHDA, CDR2 SQIVND (reference sequence). This CDR3 is built from 13 residues. V shed 1 base and J shed 1 base, with 4 bases lying between them. The CDR3 here is CASSIGANTEAFF. The CDR3, as DNA: TGTGCCAGTAGTATAGGGGCGAACACTGAAGCTTTCTTT.

This clone has only a few counts. The genes are TRBV4-1 and TRBJ1-2, with 8 bases lining up with TRBD1. The CDR3 sequence is 15 residues long. Unmatched junction bases numbered 10, after V lost 5 bases and J lost 5 bases. Germline lookup yields CDR1 MGHRA and CDR2 YSYEKL. The CDR3 here is CASSKGQGSRYGYTF. CDR3 sequence (DNA): TGCGCCAGCAGCAAAGGACAGGGCTCTCGGTATGGCTACACCTTC.